This paragraph covers one TCR beta chain sequence. This specimen comes from a study of T cells after somatic rescue of genetic block. Repertoires were generated with immunoSEQ multiplex PCR, while TCRdb's copy carries only in-frame clones and drops some. The sample has 95,000 to 120,000 clones; approximately 90% are singletons. The ends were cut back, 0 bases at V and 8 bases at J, with 11 bases in the middle. The CDR3 has 13 residues. CDR1 SGHRS and CDR2 YFSETQ come from the germline V gene. The origin of this receptor is a woman under 30. The specimen sequenced was peripheral blood mononuclear cells (PBMCs). The chain employs TRBV5-1 and TRBJ1-2; TRBD1 might be the D (5 bases). The CDR3 reads CASSLVQGRGYTF. The CDR3 DNA sequence: TGCGCCAGCAGCTTGGTGCAGGGTCGGGGCTACACCTTC.